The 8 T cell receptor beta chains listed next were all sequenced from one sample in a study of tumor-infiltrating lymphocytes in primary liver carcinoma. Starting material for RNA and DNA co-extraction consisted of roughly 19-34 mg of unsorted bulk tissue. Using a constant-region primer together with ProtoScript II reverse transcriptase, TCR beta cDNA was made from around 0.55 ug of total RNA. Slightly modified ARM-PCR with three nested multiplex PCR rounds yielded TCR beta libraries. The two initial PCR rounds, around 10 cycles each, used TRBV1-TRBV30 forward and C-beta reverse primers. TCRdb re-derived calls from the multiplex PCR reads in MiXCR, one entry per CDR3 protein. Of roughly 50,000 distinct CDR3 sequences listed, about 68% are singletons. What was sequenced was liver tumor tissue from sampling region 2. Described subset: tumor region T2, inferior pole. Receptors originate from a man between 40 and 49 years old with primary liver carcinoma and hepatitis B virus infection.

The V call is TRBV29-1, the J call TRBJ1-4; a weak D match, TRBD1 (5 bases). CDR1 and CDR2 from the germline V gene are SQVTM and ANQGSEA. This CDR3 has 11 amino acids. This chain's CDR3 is CNVEVGQKLFF. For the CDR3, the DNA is TGCAATGTTGAGGTGGGACAAAAACTGTTTTTT.

For the CDR3, the DNA is TGTGCCAGCAGTTACACCGGGACCAGCAGGGGGCAGTTCTTC. Its translation is CASSYTGTSRGQFF. J is TRBJ2-1 and V is TRBV6-5, with a weak D call TRBD1 (6 bases). This CDR3 region has 14 residues. Germline V CDR1 and CDR2: MNHEY, SVGAGI. Trimming left V 2 bases short and J 12 bases short, with 17 bases between.

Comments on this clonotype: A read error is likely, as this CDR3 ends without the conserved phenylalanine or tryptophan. The CDR3 is CANSGLAWEQYL. The CDR3 DNA is TGTGCCAACAGCGGACTAGCTTGGGAGCAGTACCTC. V gene TRBV12-3 or TRBV12-4 combines with J gene TRBJ2-7, with TRBD2 matching over 8 bases. The CDR3 is 12 amino acids. With 10 bases clipped from V and 7 bases from J, the junction kept 9 bases outside the gene matches.

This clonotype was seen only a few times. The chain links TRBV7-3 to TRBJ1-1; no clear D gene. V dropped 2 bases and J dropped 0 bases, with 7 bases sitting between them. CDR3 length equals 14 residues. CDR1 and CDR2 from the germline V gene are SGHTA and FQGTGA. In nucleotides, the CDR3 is TGTGCCAGCAGCTTACTGTCAGTGAACACTGAAGCTTTCTTT. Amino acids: CASSLLSVNTEAFF.

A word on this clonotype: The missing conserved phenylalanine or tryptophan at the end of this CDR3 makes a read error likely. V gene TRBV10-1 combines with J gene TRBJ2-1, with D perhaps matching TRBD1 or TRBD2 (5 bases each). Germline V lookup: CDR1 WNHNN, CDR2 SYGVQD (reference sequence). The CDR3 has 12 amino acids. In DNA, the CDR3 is TGCGCCAGCTGTGAATGGGGGAATAAGCAGTTCTTA. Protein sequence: CASCEWGNKQFL.

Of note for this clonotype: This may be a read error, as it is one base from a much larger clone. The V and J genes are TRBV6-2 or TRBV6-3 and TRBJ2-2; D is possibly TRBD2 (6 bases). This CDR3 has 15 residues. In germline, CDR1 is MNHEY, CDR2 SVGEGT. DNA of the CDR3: TGTGCCAGCGCGACCCCAGCGGCAAGAGGCGGGGAGCTGCTTTTT. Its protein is CASATPAARGGELLF.

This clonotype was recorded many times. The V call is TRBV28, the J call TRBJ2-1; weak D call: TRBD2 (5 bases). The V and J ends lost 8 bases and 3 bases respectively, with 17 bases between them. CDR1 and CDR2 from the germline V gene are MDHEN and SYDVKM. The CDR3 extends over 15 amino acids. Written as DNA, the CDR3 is TGTGCCAGCGGCCCGGGTGAGCGGATCTACAATGAGCAGTTCTTC. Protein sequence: CASGPGERIYNEQFF.

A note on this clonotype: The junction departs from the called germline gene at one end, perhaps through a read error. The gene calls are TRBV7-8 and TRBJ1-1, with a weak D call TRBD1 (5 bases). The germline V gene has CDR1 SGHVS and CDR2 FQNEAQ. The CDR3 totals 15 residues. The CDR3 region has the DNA TGTGCCAGCAGTCAAGGGGAGGGAAGGGGCACTGAAGCTTCCTTC. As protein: CASSQGEGRGTEASF.